These 11 T cell receptor beta chains share one sample of origin, sequenced in a study of beta chain features in type 1 diabetes (dated by TCRdb to 2016 to 2019). Findings and caveats that apply to the study as a whole: A moderate but significant shortening of TCRB CDR3 length was observed in type 1 diabetes patients in all four CD4+ subsets.

For these TCRs, the target antigens are not known. The library came from the immunoSEQ multiplex PCR assay. The entire isolated RNA was reverse transcribed using the High Capacity cDNA Reverse Transcription Kit, and thus expressed TCRB transcripts were sequenced. TCRdb stores this immuneACCESS table with in-frame sequences only. Part of the clones is absent; in the studies checked, under half of the shortfall reflects unresolved V genes, and no reason is known for the rest. The sample includes under 850,000 clones, with under 15% observed a single time. Of the sample, less than 0.025% falls within the top ten clones. The sequencing input was naive CD4+ T cells from blood. What the cell subset or site label conveys for this sample: true naive CD4+ T cells. The receptor source for this set is a young man with type 1 diabetes.

In this sample, this clone turned up a few times. The chain recombines TRBV13 with TRBJ2-6; either TRBD1 or TRBD2 may fit D (5 bases each). The length of the CDR3 is 18 residues. V gave up 0 bases and J gave up 4 bases, with 16 bases separating them. Germline V gene sequence: CDR1 PRHDT, CDR2 FYEKMQ (reference sequence). The CDR3 protein is CASSLGALGRSGANVLTF. In nucleotides, the CDR3 is TGTGCCAGCAGCTTAGGTGCACTGGGACGTTCCGGGGCCAACGTCCTGACTTTC.

Concerning this clone: Other DNA sequences in the sample encode the same CDR3. The chain recombines TRBV18 with TRBJ1-1; D gene unclear. This CDR3 has 13 residues. Germline-derived CDR1 and CDR2 are KGHSH and LQKENI. V was trimmed by 3 bases and J by 0 bases, leaving 5 bases between them. CDR3 region: CASSPGLNTEAFF. The CDR3 DNA is TGTGCCAGCTCACCCGGTCTGAACACTGAAGCTTTCTTT. Looking up the rest from reference TRBV18 and TRBJ1-1 gives the full variable domain: NAGVMQNPRHLVRRRGQEARLRCSPMKGHSHVYWYRQLPEEGLKFMVYLQKENIIDESGMPKERFSAEFPKEGPSILRIQQVVRGDSAAYFCASSPGLNTEAFFGQGTRLTVV.

The CDR3 DNA is TGTGCCAGCACTAGCGACAGCACCGATCAGCCCCAGCATTTT. Its protein product is CASTSDSTDQPQHF. This chain joins TRBV2 and TRBJ1-5; D is possibly TRBD1 (5 bases). The CDR3 runs 14 residues. Trimming stripped 7 bases from V and 5 bases from J, with 15 bases between. CDR1 is SNHLY and CDR2 is FYNNEI in the germline V gene.

This clone was found a few times. Other DNA sequences in this sample translate to the same CDR3. This chain joins TRBV29-1 and TRBJ1-1; D is uncertain. CDR3 size: 12 residues. Trimming removed 4 bases from V and 1 base from J, with 7 bases in between. The V gene's germline CDR1 is SQVTM and CDR2 ANQGSEA. CDR3 in amino acids: CSVGRENTEAFF. The DNA for the CDR3 is TGCAGCGTTGGGCGGGAGAACACTGAAGCTTTCTTT.

In the case of this clone: The same CDR3 is also encoded by other DNA sequences in this sample. The V call is TRBV5-1, the J call TRBJ2-2, with a tentative D call TRBD1 (5 bases). The length of the CDR3 is 13 residues. Trimming removed 4 bases from V and 5 bases from J, with 9 bases in between. Germline V CDR1 and CDR2: SGHRS, YFSETQ. CDR3 amino acids: CASSPQGTGELFF. CDR3 DNA sequence: TGCGCCAGCAGCCCTCAGGGAACCGGGGAGCTGTTTTTT.

This clone was observed a few times. The chain combines TRBV7-2 with TRBJ2-7, with 8 positions matching TRBD2. CDR3 length: 14 residues. The V gene end was trimmed by 5 bases and the J gene end by 3 bases; junction bases not matched to a gene: 6. Germline V gene data show CDR1 as SGHTA and CDR2 as FQGNSA. DNA for the CDR3: TGTGCCAGCAGCCCCCTGAGCGGGGGCTACGAGCAGTACTTC. Its translation: CASSPLSGGYEQYF. Full variable domain (outside the CDR3, taken from reference TRBV7-2 and TRBJ2-7): GAGVSQSPSNKVTEKGKDVELRCDPISGHTALYWYRQSLGQGLEFLIYFQGNSAPDKSGLPSDRFSAERTGGSVSTLTIQRTQQEDSAVYLCASSPLSGGYEQYFGPGTRLTVT.

The chain links TRBV6-5 to TRBJ1-5; D call uncertain. This CDR3 is built from 14 residues. V was cut by 5 bases and J by 3 bases, with 11 bases left in between. CDR1 and CDR2 from the germline V gene are MNHEY and SVGAGI. CDR3 sequence (DNA): TGTGCCAGCAGTCTGGATCCCTCCAATCAGCCCCAGCATTTT. It encodes CASSLDPSNQPQHF.

In its sample, this clone was seen a few times. The CDR3 bases are TGTGCCAGTAGTATATTTGGGAACACTGAAGCTTTCTTT. This sequence encodes CASSIFGNTEAFF. V and J are TRBV19 and TRBJ1-1; D remains ambiguous. CDR1 LNHDA and CDR2 SQIVND come from the germline V gene (reference sequence). This CDR3 has 13 residues. The V gene lost 2 bases and the J gene lost 1 base, with 5 bases spanning the gap. Looking up the rest from reference TRBV19 and TRBJ1-1 gives the full variable domain: DGGITQSPKYLFRKEGQNVTLSCEQNLNHDAMYWYRQDPGQGLRLIYYSQIVNDFQKGDIAEGYSVSREKKESFPLTVTSAQKNPTAFYLCASSIFGNTEAFFGQGTRLTVV.

This clone was detected a few times. One end of the junction varies from germline; a read error may be responsible. The chain uses TRBV7-7 and TRBJ2-7, with 7 positions matching TRBD1. The CDR3 length is 14 residues. Germline CDR1 is SSHAT and CDR2 is FNYEAQ (reference sequence). This chain's CDR3 is CASSARDSSYEQYF. The CDR3 bases are TGTGCTAGCAGCGCCAGGGACAGCTCCTACGAGCAGTACTTC.

In this sample, this clone turned up a few times. V is TRBV25-1 and J is TRBJ2-1; 11 bases line up with TRBD1. This CDR3 is 17 amino acids long. With 8 bases clipped from V and 2 bases from J, the junction kept 11 bases outside the gene matches. Germline-derived CDR1 and CDR2 are MGHDK and SYGVNS. The CDR3 protein is CASRETPGQGAYNEQFF. The CDR3 coding sequence is TGTGCCAGCCGAGAAACCCCGGGACAGGGGGCCTACAATGAGCAGTTCTTC.

This clone was seen more than once but under ten times. The V and J genes are TRBV5-1 and TRBJ2-7, with TRBD1 identical over 9 bases. This CDR3 region has 15 residues. Germline V gene data show CDR1 as SGHRS and CDR2 as YFSETQ. J was trimmed by 3 bases and V by 0 bases; bases with no gene match: 4. The CDR3 DNA is TGCGCCAGCAGCTTGGATGGACAGGGGAACTACGAGCAGTACTTC. It translates to CASSLDGQGNYEQYF.